The 16 T cell receptor beta chains in this list originate from one sample, sequenced in a study of T-cell reconstitution after alpha-beta-depleted transplantation in children. This sample's TCRbeta library carried unique molecular identifier barcodes. TCRdb recomputed calls from the PCR reads with MiXCR, one row per CDR3 protein. The sample has 330,000 or so distinct CDR3 sequences, roughly 9.1% seen once; the top ten hold around 7.6%. The material sequenced was PBMCs, taken before TCRalphabeta/CD19-depleted stem cell transplant. All receptors come from a boy under two years old with acute myeloid leukemia, due to receive a stem cell transplant.

J is TRBJ2-3 and V is TRBV27, with TRBD1 identical over 10 bases. Germline loops: CDR1 MNHEY, CDR2 SMNVEV (reference sequence). The CDR3 totals 15 residues. V shed 5 bases, J shed 3 bases, and the junction held 5 bases outside the gene matches. CDR3 loop: CASSRDRGVTDTQYF. In DNA, the CDR3 is TGTGCCAGCAGTAGGGACAGGGGTGTGACAGATACGCAGTATTTT.

This clonotype was seen ten or more times. The chain has TRBV20-1 and TRBJ2-1; TRBD1 or TRBD2 may be the D gene (5 bases each). Germline loops: CDR1 DFQATT, CDR2 SNEGSKA (reference sequence). With 1 base removed from V and 0 bases from J, the gap between germline ends came to 16 bases. The CDR3 contains 17 residues. CDR3 in amino acids: CSARGLGRPASYNEQFF. In DNA, the CDR3 is TGCAGTGCTAGAGGTTTGGGACGCCCTGCCTCCTACAATGAGCAGTTCTTC.

In this sample, this clonotype turned up many times. The rearrangement uses TRBV5-5 and TRBJ2-7, with D perhaps TRBD2 (6 bases). CDR1 is SGHKS, CDR2 YYEKEE, per germline (reference sequence). The CDR3 consists of 13 residues. The ends were cut back, 1 base at V and 6 bases at J, with 11 bases in the middle. The CDR3, as DNA: TGTGCCAGCAGCTTGTGGCCGGAGGGCGAGCAGTACTTC. It encodes CASSLWPEGEQYF.

In this sample, this clonotype turned up many times. The rearrangement links TRBV27 to TRBJ2-2; either TRBD1 or TRBD2 may supply D (5 bases each). This CDR3 has 14 amino acids. Deletions cut 3 bases from V and 4 bases from J, with 9 bases between. The germline CDR1 and CDR2 sequences are MNHEY and SMNVEV (reference sequence). The DNA for the CDR3 is TGTGCCAGCAGTTTTGGGACGGGCACCGGGGAGCTGTTTTTT. Its protein product is CASSFGTGTGELFF.

This clonotype showed up many times. The junction does not match germline at one end; this may be a read error. CDR3 sequence: CASSRLIHSFNSPLHF. The CDR3 nucleotides read TGTGCCAGCAGTCGACTGATACACTCCTTTAATTCACCCCTCCACTTT. The V and J genes are TRBV14 and TRBJ1-6; D is undetermined. This CDR3 has 16 residues. Germline CDR1 and CDR2: SGHDN and FVKESK.

Details on this clonotype: This may be a read error, as it is one base from a much larger clone. V and J are TRBV7-9 and TRBJ1-2, with 7 bases matching TRBD1. Per germline, CDR1 SEHNR and CDR2 FQNEAQ (reference sequence). The CDR3 sequence is 14 residues long. CDR3 region: CAGSSDRASYGYTF. In DNA, the CDR3 is TGTGCCGGCAGCTCCGACAGGGCGTCTTACGGCTACACCTTC.

The sample holds many counts of this clonotype. J is TRBJ2-5 and V is TRBV5-1; 11 bases match TRBD2. The length of the CDR3 is 14 residues. The ends lost 4 bases at V and 2 bases at J; junction bases unmatched: 1. Germline V gene data show CDR1 as SGHRS and CDR2 as YFSETQ. This chain's CDR3 is CASSPSGGQETQYF. CDR3 sequence (DNA): TGCGCCAGCAGCCCTAGCGGGGGGCAAGAGACCCAGTACTTC.

The CDR3 region is CASSLGGTGASTDTQYF. CDR3 nucleotides: TGTGCCAGCAGCTTAGGAGGGACAGGAGCTAGCACAGATACGCAGTATTTT. The V and J genes are TRBV7-9 and TRBJ2-3; the match to TRBD1 covers 8 bases. The V segment lost 1 base and the J segment 0 bases; nucleotides outside the gene matches: 6. This CDR3 comprises 17 residues. Germline assignment: CDR1 SEHNR and CDR2 FQNEAQ (reference sequence).

At least ten counts were recorded for this clonotype. V and J are TRBV5-1 and TRBJ2-1, with D uncertain. Germline V CDR1 and CDR2: SGHRS, YFSETQ. Trimming stripped 2 bases from V and 8 bases from J, with 11 bases between. The CDR3 length is 13 residues. The CDR3 reads CASSFPSGYEQFF. CDR3 in DNA: TGCGCCAGCAGCTTCCCCTCGGGCTATGAGCAGTTCTTC.

This clonotype was observed many times. V and J are TRBV20-1 and TRBJ2-1, with unresolved D. The length of the CDR3 is 14 residues. Trimming removed 3 bases at V and 7 bases at J, with 16 bases between. Per the germline V gene, CDR1 is DFQATT and CDR2 is SNEGSKA (reference sequence). The CDR3 loop reads CSARAVEVRNEQFF. CDR3 DNA: TGCAGTGCTAGGGCAGTCGAGGTACGGAATGAGCAGTTCTTC.

This clonotype was counted ten times or more. The chain has TRBV25-1 and TRBJ2-7; D uncertain. V was clipped by 1 base and J by 1 base, with 8 bases between them. The CDR3 consists of 14 residues. Germline V CDR1 and CDR2: MGHDK, SYGVNS. CDR3 sequence reads: CASSELSPSYEQYF. CDR3 sequence (DNA): TGTGCCAGCAGTGAATTATCGCCTTCCTACGAGCAGTACTTC.

This clonotype showed up many times. The gene calls are TRBV10-3 and TRBJ2-3, with 10 positions matching TRBD1. V was clipped by 4 bases and J by 1 base; unmatched bases: 2. This CDR3 is 15 amino acids long. CDR1 and CDR2 (germline): ENHRY, SYGVKD. CDR3 bases: TGTGCCATCAGTGGGGGGACAGGGGGCACAGATACGCAGTATTTT. It specifies CAISGGTGGTDTQYF.

This clonotype showed up many times. V and J are TRBV5-1 and TRBJ2-5; D is undetermined. The germline V and J ends were trimmed by 4 bases and 5 bases, with 18 bases remaining between them. CDR3 length equals 15 residues. Germline CDR1 SGHRS, CDR2 YFSETQ. CDR3 residues: CASSRMALRLETQYF. Written as DNA, the CDR3 is TGCGCCAGCAGCAGAATGGCACTAAGGTTGGAGACCCAGTACTTC.

This clonotype was seen more than once but under ten times. This rearrangement joins TRBV5-1 to TRBJ2-2; perhaps TRBD1 as D (6 bases). CDR3 length equals 14 residues. Looked up from germline, CDR1 is SGHRS and CDR2 is YFSETQ. The ends were cut back, 7 bases at V and 4 bases at J, with 14 bases in the middle. The CDR3: CASFPDRFTGELFF. The CDR3 DNA is TGCGCCAGCTTTCCTGACAGGTTCACCGGGGAGCTGTTTTTT. Full variable domain (rest looked up from reference TRBV5-1 and TRBJ2-2): KAGVTQTPRYLIKTRGQQVTLSCSPISGHRSVSWYQQTPGQGLQFLFEYFSETQRNKGNFPGRFSGRQFSNSRSEMNVSTLELGDSALYLCASFPDRFTGELFFGEGSRLTVL.

This clonotype was detected ten times or more. The chain joins TRBV5-1 to TRBJ2-1, with a weak D call TRBD1 (6 bases). CDR3 length equals 13 residues. Trimming cost V 5 bases and J 2 bases, with 8 bases left between them. CDR1 is SGHRS, CDR2 YFSETQ, per germline. Written as DNA, the CDR3 is TGCGCCAGCAGGGGACAAACCTACAATGAGCAGTTCTTC. Its protein product is CASRGQTYNEQFF.

This clonotype was found many times. The chain joins TRBV20-1 to TRBJ2-1, with D unresolved. From germline, CDR1 is DFQATT and CDR2 SNEGSKA (reference sequence). Trimming shortened V by 3 bases and J by 8 bases, and 11 bases separated the two germline ends. The CDR3 spans 12 residues. The CDR3 DNA reads as TGCAGTGCTAGTAGGTTTGGCGATGAGCAGTTCTTC. Protein: CSASRFGDEQFF.